The 5 T cell receptor beta chains given below trace back to one sample, sequenced in a study of cytomegalovirus exposure and HLA in healthy donors (dated by TCRdb to 2016 to 2017). The method behind the library was the immunoSEQ multiplex PCR assay. The multiplex PCR relied on a mix of 60 forward primers for TCR Vbeta segments and 13 reverse primers for TCR Jbeta segments. TCRdb re-hosts the immuneACCESS table, in-frame sequences only. Its copies lack some clones; in the studies checked, an unresolved V gene accounts for under half of them, and the cause for the rest is not known. The sample table shows approximately 160,000 clones, and around 75% are seen once. The ten largest clones add up to roughly 2% of the sample. The sequencing input was PBMCs. The origin of the receptors is a human donor in good health.

This chain connects TRBV6-6 to TRBJ2-7; TRBD1 is a possible D gene (7 bases). From germline, CDR1 is MNHNY and CDR2 SVGAGI (reference sequence). Deletions cut 2 bases from V and 6 bases from J, with 11 bases between. The CDR3 consists of 13 residues. CDR3 nucleotide sequence: TGTGCCAGCAGTTACGGGCAGGGGGGCGAGCAGTACTTC. The encoded protein is CASSYGQGGEQYF.

The J gene is TRBJ1-2, the V gene TRBV9, with D perhaps TRBD1 (6 bases). CDR1 and CDR2 from the germline V gene are SGDLS and YYNGEE. The CDR3 sequence is 12 residues long. The V gene lost 7 bases and the J gene lost 8 bases, with 15 bases spanning the gap. The CDR3 bases are TGTGCCAGCCAAACAGGGAGAGGGGGCTACACCTTC. It yields the protein CASQTGRGGYTF. The full variable domain, in which reference TRBV9 and TRBJ1-2 provide the parts outside the CDR3, is DSGVTQTPKHLITATGQRVTLRCSPRSGDLSVYWYQQSLDQGLQFLIQYYNGEERAKGNILERFSAQQFPDLHSELNLSSLELGDSALYFCASQTGRGGYTFGSGTRLTVV.

This clone was detected only once. The rearrangement joins TRBV5-6 to TRBJ2-1; no clear D. Trimming pared 1 base from V and 0 bases from J, leaving 5 bases between. CDR1 and CDR2 (germline): SGHDT, YYEEEE. This CDR3 contains 14 residues. The CDR3 is CASSLSLSYNEQFF. Here the CDR3 DNA reads TGTGCCAGCAGCTTGAGCCTCTCCTACAATGAGCAGTTCTTC.

The chain employs TRBV2 and TRBJ2-1, with 8 bases aligning to TRBD1. Germline loops: CDR1 SNHLY, CDR2 FYNNEI. V shed 4 bases, J shed 1 base, and the junction held 0 bases outside the gene matches. The CDR3 runs 14 residues. DNA for the CDR3: TGTGCCAGCAGTGGACAGGGGTCCTACAATGAGCAGTTCTTC. Translating gives CASSGQGSYNEQFF.

V and J are TRBV5-4 and TRBJ2-1; D is ambiguous. Germline CDR1 SGHNT, CDR2 YYREEE (reference sequence). Trimming shortened V by 0 bases and J by 5 bases, and 6 bases separated the two germline ends. This CDR3 is 13 amino acids long. For the CDR3, the DNA is TGTGCCAGCAGCTTGGCTCCCGACAATGAGCAGTTCTTC. Its translation: CASSLAPDNEQFF.